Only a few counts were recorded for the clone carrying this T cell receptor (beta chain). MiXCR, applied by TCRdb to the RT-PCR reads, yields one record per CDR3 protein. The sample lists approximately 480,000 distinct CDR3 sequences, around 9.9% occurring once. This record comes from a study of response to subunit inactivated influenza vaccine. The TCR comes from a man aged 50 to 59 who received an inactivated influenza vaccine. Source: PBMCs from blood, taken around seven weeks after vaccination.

In nucleotides, the CDR3 is TGCGCCAGCAGCCAAGTCCCGGGACCCTTGAACACCGGGGAGCTGTTTTTT. It codes for CASSQVPGPLNTGELFF. J is TRBJ2-2 and V is TRBV4-3, with D perhaps TRBD1 or TRBD2 (5 bases each). CDR1 is LGHNA and CDR2 is YSLEER in the germline V gene. V lost 1 base and J 1 base, leaving 13 bases between the germline ends. The CDR3 length is 17 residues.